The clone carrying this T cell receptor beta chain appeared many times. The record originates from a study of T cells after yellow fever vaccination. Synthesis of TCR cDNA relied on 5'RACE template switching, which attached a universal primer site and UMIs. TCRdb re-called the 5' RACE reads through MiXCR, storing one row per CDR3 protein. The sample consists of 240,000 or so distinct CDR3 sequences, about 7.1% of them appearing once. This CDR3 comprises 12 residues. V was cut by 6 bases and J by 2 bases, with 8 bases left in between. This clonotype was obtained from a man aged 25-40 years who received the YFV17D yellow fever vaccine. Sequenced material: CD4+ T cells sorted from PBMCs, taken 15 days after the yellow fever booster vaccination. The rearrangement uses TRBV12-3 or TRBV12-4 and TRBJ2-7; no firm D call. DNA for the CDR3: TGTGCCAGCAGCTCCCTTACCTACGAGCAGTACTTC. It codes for CASSSLTYEQYF.